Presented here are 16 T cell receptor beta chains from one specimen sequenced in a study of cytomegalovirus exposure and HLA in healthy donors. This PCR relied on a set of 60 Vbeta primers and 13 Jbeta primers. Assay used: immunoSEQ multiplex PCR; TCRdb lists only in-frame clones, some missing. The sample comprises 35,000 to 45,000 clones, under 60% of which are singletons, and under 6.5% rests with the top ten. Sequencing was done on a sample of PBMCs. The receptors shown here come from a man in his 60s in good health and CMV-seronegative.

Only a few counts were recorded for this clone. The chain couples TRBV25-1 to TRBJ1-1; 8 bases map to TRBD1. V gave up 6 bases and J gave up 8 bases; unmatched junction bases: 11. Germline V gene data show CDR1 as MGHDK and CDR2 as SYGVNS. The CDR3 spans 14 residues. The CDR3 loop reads CASSHRGQASEAFF. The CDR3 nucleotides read TGTGCCAGCAGCCACAGGGGACAGGCTAGCGAAGCTTTCTTT.

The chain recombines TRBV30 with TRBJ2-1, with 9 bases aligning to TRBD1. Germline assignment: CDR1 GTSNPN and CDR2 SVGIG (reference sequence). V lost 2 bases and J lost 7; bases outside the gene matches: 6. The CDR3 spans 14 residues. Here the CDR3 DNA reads TGTGCCTGGAGTCTGGACAGGGGTCGAAATGAGCAGTTCTTC. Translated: CAWSLDRGRNEQFF.

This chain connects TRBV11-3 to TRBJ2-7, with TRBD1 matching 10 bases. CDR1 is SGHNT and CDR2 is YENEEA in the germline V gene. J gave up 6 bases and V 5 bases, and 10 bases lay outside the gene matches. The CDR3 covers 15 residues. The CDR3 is CASSPRRDRGAEQYF. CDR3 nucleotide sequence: TGTGCCAGCAGCCCAAGGCGGGACAGGGGAGCCGAGCAGTACTTC.

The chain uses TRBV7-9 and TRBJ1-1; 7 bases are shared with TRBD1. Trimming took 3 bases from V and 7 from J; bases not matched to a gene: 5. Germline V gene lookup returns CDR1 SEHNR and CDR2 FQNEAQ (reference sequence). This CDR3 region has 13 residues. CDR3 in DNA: TGTGCCAGCAGCTTTAAGCACAGGGGTGAAGCTTTCTTT. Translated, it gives CASSFKHRGEAFF.

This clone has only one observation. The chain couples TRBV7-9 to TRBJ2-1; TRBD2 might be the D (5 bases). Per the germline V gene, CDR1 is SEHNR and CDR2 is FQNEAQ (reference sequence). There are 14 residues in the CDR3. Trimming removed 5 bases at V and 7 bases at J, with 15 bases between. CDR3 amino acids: CASSPLRVYNEQFF. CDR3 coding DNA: TGTGCCAGCAGCCCCCTGAGGGTCTATAATGAGCAGTTCTTC.

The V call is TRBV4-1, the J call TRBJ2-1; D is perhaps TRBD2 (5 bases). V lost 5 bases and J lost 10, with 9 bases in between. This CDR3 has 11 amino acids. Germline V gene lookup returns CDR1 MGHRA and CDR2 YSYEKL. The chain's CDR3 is CASSGGGEQFF. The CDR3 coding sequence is TGCGCCAGCAGCGGAGGTGGGGAGCAGTTCTTC.

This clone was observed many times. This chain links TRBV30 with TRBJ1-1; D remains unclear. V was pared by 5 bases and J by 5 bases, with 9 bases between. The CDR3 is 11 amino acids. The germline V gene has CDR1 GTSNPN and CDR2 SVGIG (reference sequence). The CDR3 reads CAWGGSTEAFF. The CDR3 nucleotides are TGTGCCTGGGGAGGGTCTACTGAAGCTTTCTTT.

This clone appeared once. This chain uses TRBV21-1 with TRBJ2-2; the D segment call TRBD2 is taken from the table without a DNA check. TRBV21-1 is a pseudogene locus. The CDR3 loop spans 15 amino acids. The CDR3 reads CASSNSGSNTGELFF. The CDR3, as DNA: TGTGCCAGCAGCAACAGCGGGTCGAACACCGGGGAGCTGTTTTTT.

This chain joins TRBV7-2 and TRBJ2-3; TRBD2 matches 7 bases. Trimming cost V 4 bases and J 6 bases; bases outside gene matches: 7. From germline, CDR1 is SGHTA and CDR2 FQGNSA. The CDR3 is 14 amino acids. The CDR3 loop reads CASSSGGRWDTQYF. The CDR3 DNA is TGTGCCAGCAGCTCCGGCGGGAGATGGGATACGCAGTATTTT.

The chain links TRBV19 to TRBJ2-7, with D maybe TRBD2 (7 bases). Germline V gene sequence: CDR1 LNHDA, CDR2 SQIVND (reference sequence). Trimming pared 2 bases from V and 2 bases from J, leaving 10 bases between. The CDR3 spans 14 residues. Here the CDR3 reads CASSITGRAYEQYF. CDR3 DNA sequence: TGTGCCAGTAGTATAACAGGGAGGGCCTACGAGCAGTACTTC.

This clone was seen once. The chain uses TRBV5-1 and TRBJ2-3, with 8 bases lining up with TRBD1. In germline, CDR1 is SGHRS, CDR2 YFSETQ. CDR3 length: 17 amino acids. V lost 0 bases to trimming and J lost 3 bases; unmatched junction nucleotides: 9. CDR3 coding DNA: TGCGCCAGCAGCTTGGAGGGACAGGCCGTGGGGACAGATACGCAGTATTTT. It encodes CASSLEGQAVGTDTQYF.

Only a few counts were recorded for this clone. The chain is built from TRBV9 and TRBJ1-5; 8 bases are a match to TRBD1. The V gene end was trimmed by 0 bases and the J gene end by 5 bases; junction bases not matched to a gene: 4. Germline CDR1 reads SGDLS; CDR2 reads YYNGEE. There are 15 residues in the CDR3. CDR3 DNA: TGTGCCAGCAGCGTAGGGTCAGGGGGCGATCAGCCCCAGCATTTT. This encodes CASSVGSGGDQPQHF.

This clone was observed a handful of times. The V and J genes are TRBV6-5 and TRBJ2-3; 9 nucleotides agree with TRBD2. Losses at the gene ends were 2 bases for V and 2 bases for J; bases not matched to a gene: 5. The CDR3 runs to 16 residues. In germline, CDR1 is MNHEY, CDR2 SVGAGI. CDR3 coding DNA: TGTGCCAGCAGTTACGGTGCGGGAGGGCTCACAGATACGCAGTATTTT. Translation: CASSYGAGGLTDTQYF.

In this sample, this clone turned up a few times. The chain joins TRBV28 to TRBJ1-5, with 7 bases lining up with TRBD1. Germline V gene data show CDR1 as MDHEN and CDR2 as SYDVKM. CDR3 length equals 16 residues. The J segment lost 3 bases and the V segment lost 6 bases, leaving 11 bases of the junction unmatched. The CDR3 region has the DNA TGTGCCAGCAGCTCTTCCGGGACAGACCACAATCAGCCCCAGCATTTT. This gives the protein CASSSSGTDHNQPQHF.

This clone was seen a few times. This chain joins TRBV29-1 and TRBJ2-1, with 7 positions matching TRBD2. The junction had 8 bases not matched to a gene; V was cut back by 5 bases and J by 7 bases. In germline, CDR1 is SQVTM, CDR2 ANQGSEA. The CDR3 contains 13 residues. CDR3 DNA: TGCAGCGTTTCTAGCGGCCCCTTGAATGAGCAGTTCTTC. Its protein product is CSVSSGPLNEQFF.

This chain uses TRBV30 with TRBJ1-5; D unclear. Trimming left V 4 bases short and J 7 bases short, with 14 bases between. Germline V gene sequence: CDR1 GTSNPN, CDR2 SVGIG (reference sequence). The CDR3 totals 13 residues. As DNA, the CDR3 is TGTGCCTGGACGCTTGGTGATCGGCAGCCCCAGCATTTT. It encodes CAWTLGDRQPQHF.